Below, one T cell receptor (beta chain) is given with its context. This clonotype was seen ten or more times. Its target antigen remains unknown. No qualities accompany the bases; no much larger clone lies one base away. The sample is drawn from a study of identical twins listed by TCRdb under 2016. With respect to the entire study: TCR alpha and beta repertoires from monozygotic twins, unrelated adults of various ages and cord blood were deep-sequenced to test whether fetal clonotypes persist. To rule out contamination, the twin experiments were replicated at different times with different library preparation protocols.

The germline V gene supplies CDR1 SNHLY and CDR2 FYNNEI. The V and J ends are trimmed by 7 bases and 7 bases, leaving 11 bases between them. Inclusive of the bounding cysteine and phenylalanine, the CDR3 is 12 residues long. The sequence is cut down to CDR3 DNA, 36 bases in frame from base 1. Only healthy Caucasian donors were included. The study also sequenced three unrelated non-twin adults: a male aged 18 to 30, a male aged 50 to 59 and a female aged 50 to 59. Using Miltenyi CD45RO+ enrichment and human naive T-cell isolation kits, memory (CD45RO+) and naive T cells were isolated from PBMC. Library preparation employed 5' RACE. The listed sequencing device is Illumina HiSeq 2000. A universal primer binding site was added through template switching, and the final cDNA carried a unique molecular identifier so that TCR cDNA molecules could be counted accurately. Specific primers in the conserved constant-segment region were used to synthesize first-strand cDNA for the TCR alpha and beta chains. To control for contamination, every cDNA library was double barcoded, receiving both a SMART-Mk sample barcode and Illumina barcodes. Two successive PCR steps introduced TruSeq adapter sequences along with Illumina sample barcodes. TCR alpha and beta cDNA libraries were sequenced on the Illumina HiSeq platform with custom primers. In the paper's pipeline: Raw reads were processed with MiGEC to extract unique molecular identifiers, and MiXCR was used to determine CDR3 positions. For each individual, recombination models were inferred using an EM algorithm with the repgenHMM and IGoR tools. The analysis of shared clonotypes was done with the tcR package in R, with sharing normalized by the product of cloneset sizes. To study raw recombination without the effects of thymic and clonal selection, out-of-frame nonproductive sequences were analyzed. TCRdb redid the processing of the public reads, applying fastp at Q25 and MiXCR, and retained in-frame beta chains. Records with the same CDR3 protein are collapsed into one entry carrying the most frequent genes and DNA. The V and J calls were determined by TCRdb, not by the authors. Recorded for this sample are approximately 410,000 distinct CDR3 sequences; 18% of them occurred a single time. The ten most abundant clones make up roughly 12% of the sample.

Summary of the overall study and its limitations: Compared with coincidental sharing between unrelated individuals, an excess of low generation-probability sequences was observed among out-of-frame TCR alpha sequences shared between twins. In monozygotic twins, out-of-frame TCR alpha sharing was systematically underestimated by recombination models, although the models agreed with sharing between unrelated individuals. Because the same donors could not be followed over many years, the conclusions depended on cross-sectional statistical analysis. In beta out-of-frame sequences, excess twin sharing was weaker, because having fewer shared sequences lowered the signal-to-noise ratio. Abundant cord blood beta clonotypes carried fewer insertions; young adult naive repertoires showed a weaker similar trend, while memory repertoires showed none. Zero-insertion analyses could be partly confounded by invariant T cells such as MAIT and iNKT, although diverse VJ usage argued against such confounding for most clonotypes.

The TCR originated in a man over 45 in good health. The chain links TRBV2 with TRBJ1-5; TRBD1 is a possible D gene, resting on 5 matching bases. The sample was naive T cells sorted from blood. The cell subset or site label here, explained by the study, means: cells isolated with a human naive T-cell isolation kit. DNA sequence: TGTGCCAGCAAGCAGGGAGGACAGCCCCAGCATTTT. Translated, it reads CASKQGGQPQHF.